Ten or more counts support the clone carrying this T cell receptor beta chain. Its antigen is unidentified. This sample is drawn from a study of regulatory T cells in long-lasting Graves disease. Whole-study results and caveats: Blood alone, not thyroid tissue, was studied.

This CDR3 spans 11 amino acids. Germline V gene lookup returns CDR1 SQVTM and CDR2 ANQGSEA. V lost 8 bases and J 2 bases, leaving 8 bases between the germline ends. The time point was: newly diagnosed GD, antithyroid drugs for less than 3 months. From PBMCs, RNA was extracted and then used to make the TCR library. In building TCR beta libraries, iRepertoire HTBI primers were used together with Arm-PCR of CDR3 regions. One entry per CDR3 protein, called by TCRdb with MiXCR from the multiplex PCR reads. The sample holds 530,000 or so distinct CDR3 sequences; roughly 13% are singletons and the top ten take 8.5% to 10%. The data were also submitted as part of a second study, on T cells in Graves' hyperthyroidism and ophthalmopathy.

The starting material was peripheral blood mononuclear cells (PBMCs), obtained at new diagnosis, from a patient treated with antithyroid drugs. This TCR came from a young man with Graves disease. The chain combines TRBV29-1 with TRBJ2-3; no firm D call. The CDR3 DNA follows: TGCAGCCTTGGACCCACAGATACGCAGTATTTT. It yields the protein CSLGPTDTQYF.